Included here is one T cell receptor (beta chain) sequence, with context. Its antigen is not identified. The data were obtained in a study of CD8+ T cells in alopecia areata. Background on the study: Twice daily, treated patients received 5 to 10 mg of oral tofacitinib.

The treatment denotes: oral pan-JAK inhibitor, 5-10 mg twice daily. Punch biopsies of lesional scalp, plus peripheral blood, were taken from alopecia areata patients. Germline CDR1 and CDR2: PRHDT and FYEKMQ (reference sequence). CDR3 length: 16 residues. Trimming shortened V by 4 bases and J by 1 base, and 16 bases separated the two germline ends. Study-level results: In blood and scalp, many expanded lesional clones persisted during tofacitinib.

Extraction of RNA preceded its reverse transcription into cDNA, which served as the sequencing template. TCRdb's copy holds only in-frame clones and misses some; the assay was immunoSEQ multiplex PCR. The repertoire holds some 190,000 clones, with about half as singletons. The sequence came from a human donor with alopecia areata. The chain has TRBV13 and TRBJ1-2; the D gene is possibly TRBD1 (6 bases). Sequences were derived from CD8+ T cells sorted from blood, sampled around week 53, from a patient treated with tofacitinib. The CDR3 coding sequence is TGTGCCAGCAGCTCCTCTATGACAGGATATAACTATGGCTACACCTTC. Its translation: CASSSSMTGYNYGYTF.